A selection of T cell receptor beta chains follows, all from one sample in a study of T cell responses to AZD1222 COVID-19 vaccine. The table came from immunoSEQ multiplex PCR; TCRdb's copy has only in-frame clones and leaves some out. The repertoire includes about 130,000 clones, just over 85% of them detected once, and around 22% sits in the top ten. Sequenced material: peripheral blood, taken on day 0 of AZD1222 vaccination. The receptor set was obtained from an adult in good health. Both conserved end residues are part of each CDR3. D genes are given only for firm matches. Size tells how often a clone was seen (once, few, many) or the class of an expanded clone, and some rows leave it out.

cdr3_aa,cdr3_nt,j_call,clone_size,v_call,d_call
CASSPQGYTEAFF,TGTGCCAGCAGCCCACAGGGGTACACTGAAGCTTTCTTT,TRBJ1-1,NA,TRBV2,TRBD1
CASSPSPLQPYEQYF,TGTGCCAGCAGCCCCTCCCCCCTACAACCCTACGAGCAGTACTTC,TRBJ2-7,NA,TRBV7-3,NA
CSASPGSLGQQYF,TGCAGTGCTAGTCCCGGGAGTCTAGGCCAGCAGTACTTC,TRBJ2-7,NA,TRBV20-1,NA
CASSLPSPGGLNNEQFF,TGTGCCAGCAGTTTACCTTCCCCGGGGGGCCTAAACAATGAGCAGTTCTTC,TRBJ2-1,NA,TRBV27,NA
CASSLGGPNYGYTF,TGTGCCAGCAGCCTAGGGGGCCCCAACTATGGCTACACCTTC,TRBJ1-2,once,TRBV7-2,TRBD1
CASSLTRGAEAFF,TGCGCCAGCAGCCTCACCAGGGGGGCTGAAGCTTTCTTT,TRBJ1-1,NA,TRBV5-1,TRBD1
CASSLALQGGTEAFF,TGTGCCAGCAGCTTGGCCCTTCAGGGAGGGACTGAAGCTTTCTTT,TRBJ1-1,few,TRBV5-5,NA
CASTKDSNEQYF,TGTGCCAGCACCAAGGACAGCAACGAGCAGTACTTC,TRBJ2-7,NA,TRBV7-2,NA
CASSLSTGGMNTEAFF,TGCGCCAGCAGCTTGTCAACAGGCGGCATGAACACTGAAGCTTTCTTT,TRBJ1-1,NA,TRBV5-1,NA
CASSSTGYSYEQYF,TGCGCCAGCAGCTCCACAGGATACTCCTACGAGCAGTACTTC,TRBJ2-7,NA,TRBV5-1,NA